Presented here are 32 T cell receptor beta chains from one specimen sequenced in a study of identifying expanded T cells in peripheral blood. The data were produced by immunoSEQ multiplex PCR, yet TCRdb's version contains in-frame clones alone and is incomplete. Here the sample spans about 78,000 clones, approximately 90% being singletons. The sequenced sample consisted of blood. The receptors stem from a person aged 18 to 70 in good health.

The genes are TRBV5-5 and TRBJ2-7; D remains ambiguous. Trimming stripped 5 bases from V and 1 base from J, with 7 bases between. The CDR3 extends over 12 amino acids. Per the germline V gene, CDR1 is SGHKS and CDR2 is YYEKEE (reference sequence). The CDR3 region is CASSHRSYEQYF. The CDR3 region has the DNA TGTGCCAGCAGTCATAGATCCTACGAGCAGTACTTC. Full variable domain (rest looked up from reference TRBV5-5 and TRBJ2-7): DAGVTQSPTHLIKTRGQQVTLRCSPISGHKSVSWYQQVLGQGPQFIFQYYEKEERGRGNFPDRFSARQFPNYSSELNVNALLLGDSALYLCASSHRSYEQYFGPGTRLTVT.

Note on this clone: Other nucleotide sequences in the sample specify the same CDR3. This chain uses TRBV10-3 with TRBJ2-7; D remains ambiguous. V was clipped by 3 bases and J by 3 bases, with 3 bases between them. The CDR3 sequence is 11 residues long. Germline loops: CDR1 ENHRY, CDR2 SYGVKD. The CDR3 loop reads CAISDSYEQYF. For the CDR3, the DNA is TGTGCCATCAGTGATAGCTACGAGCAGTACTTC.

The V gene is TRBV10-2, the J gene TRBJ1-5; weak D call: TRBD1 (5 bases). Germline V gene sequence: CDR1 WSHSY, CDR2 SAAADI. The V and J ends lost 4 bases and 2 bases respectively, with 18 bases between them. The CDR3 runs to 17 residues. CDR3 region: CASSVNSRGRGNQPQHF. The CDR3 bases are TGCGCCAGCAGTGTAAATTCACGGGGGAGAGGCAATCAGCCCCAGCATTTT.

This chain uses TRBV28 with TRBJ1-5, with D perhaps TRBD1 (5 bases). The CDR3 is 16 residues long. Germline-derived CDR1 and CDR2 are MDHEN and SYDVKM. With 4 bases removed from V and 0 bases from J, the gap between germline ends came to 13 bases. Written as DNA, the CDR3 is TGTGCCAGCAGTTCAACTCGGGGCCCTAGCAATCAGCCCCAGCATTTT. Translated, it gives CASSSTRGPSNQPQHF. Full variable domain (outside the CDR3, taken from reference TRBV28 and TRBJ1-5): DVKVTQSSRYLVKRTGEKVFLECVQDMDHENMFWYRQDPGLGLRLIYFSYDVKMKEKGDIPEGYSVSREKKERFSLILESASTNQTSMYLCASSSTRGPSNQPQHFGDGTRLSIL.

V and J are TRBV19 and TRBJ2-2; the match to TRBD1 covers 9 bases. Germline CDR1 and CDR2: LNHDA and SQIVND (reference sequence). V lost 10 bases, J lost 7 bases, and 13 bases stayed unmatched. This CDR3 contains 15 residues. CDR3 amino acids: CATRDRVLSDGELFF. CDR3 DNA: TGTGCCACACGGGACAGGGTCCTTTCGGACGGGGAGCTGTTTTTT.

This clone was seen a handful of times. The chain joins TRBV2 to TRBJ1-5; tentative D call: TRBD1 (5 bases). Germline CDR1 and CDR2: SNHLY and FYNNEI. Trimming stripped 8 bases from V and 2 bases from J, with 16 bases between. CDR3 length equals 15 residues. The CDR3 is CASAVFGRGNQPQHF. The CDR3 bases are TGTGCCAGCGCGGTATTTGGCAGGGGCAATCAGCCCCAGCATTTT. The full variable domain, in which reference TRBV2 and TRBJ1-5 provide the parts outside the CDR3, is EPEVTQTPSHQVTQMGQEVILRCVPISNHLYFYWYRQILGQKVEFLVSFYNNEISEKSEIFDDQFSVERPDGSNFTLKIRSTKLEDSAMYFCASAVFGRGNQPQHFGDGTRLSIL.

This clone was seen a few times. The rearrangement joins TRBV7-9 to TRBJ2-7; a weak D match, TRBD2 (7 bases). Deletions cut 5 bases from V and 6 bases from J, with 11 bases between. Germline V gives CDR1 SEHNR, CDR2 FQNEAQ (reference sequence). The CDR3 has 12 residues. The DNA for the CDR3 is TGTGCCAGCAGCCGTGGGGGGGCCGAGCAGTACTTC. It codes for CASSRGGAEQYF. The full variable domain, in which reference TRBV7-9 and TRBJ2-7 provide the parts outside the CDR3, is DTGVSQNPRHKITKRGQNVTFRCDPISEHNRLYWYRQTLGQGPEFLTYFQNEAQLEKSRLLSDRFSAERPKGSFSTLEIQRTEQGDSAMYLCASSRGGAEQYFGPGTRLTVT.

This CDR3 is CASSFMMDTEAFF. The CDR3 nucleotides read TGCGCCAGCAGCTTCATGATGGACACTGAAGCTTTCTTT. This chain uses TRBV5-1 with TRBJ1-1, with D unresolved. The CDR3 is 13 residues long. Germline V gene data show CDR1 as SGHRS and CDR2 as YFSETQ. The V end was cut by 2 bases, the J end by 3 bases, with 8 bases between.

The chain links TRBV7-7 to TRBJ2-5; D is uncertain. The CDR3 is 13 residues long. Germline values: CDR1 SSHAT, CDR2 FNYEAQ (reference sequence). V was pared by 4 bases and J by 5 bases, with 11 bases between. The CDR3 DNA sequence: TGTGCCAGCAGCTCTGTGAATGGGGAGACCCAGTACTTC. Translation gives CASSSVNGETQYF.

The V call is TRBV10-3, the J call TRBJ1-4; D uncertain. Germline values: CDR1 ENHRY, CDR2 SYGVKD. The CDR3 has 14 residues. Between the trimmed V and J ends, which lost 8 bases and 5 bases, there was a span of 15 bases. CDR3 protein: CAISPRAGNEKLFF. In DNA, the CDR3 is TGTGCCATCTCCCCCCGGGCAGGCAATGAAAAACTGTTTTTT.

The chain joins TRBV4-3 to TRBJ2-1; maybe TRBD1 (6 bases). Germline V gene sequence: CDR1 LGHNA, CDR2 YSLEER. This CDR3 spans 17 amino acids. The germline V and J ends were trimmed by 4 bases and 4 bases, with 20 bases remaining between them. CDR3 loop: CASSLRGPGTSYNEQFF. The CDR3 DNA follows: TGCGCCAGCAGCCTCCGGGGCCCCGGGACATCTTACAATGAGCAGTTCTTC.

This clone was picked up one time. The V and J genes are TRBV4-3 and TRBJ1-5; D remains ambiguous. The germline gives CDR1 LGHNA, CDR2 YSLEER. The CDR3 is 15 amino acids. Trimming pared 1 base from V and 2 bases from J, leaving 9 bases between. The CDR3 nucleotides read TGCGCCAGCAGCCAAGGGGTTTTCGGCAATCAGCCCCAGCATTTT. Translation gives CASSQGVFGNQPQHF.

CDR3 protein: CASSSGRSYEQYF. CDR3 in DNA: TGTGCCAGCAGCTCCGGCAGATCCTACGAGCAGTACTTC. The chain employs TRBV13 and TRBJ2-7; unclear D gene. This CDR3 region has 13 residues. With 4 bases removed from V and 1 base from J, the gap between germline ends came to 8 bases. Germline loops: CDR1 PRHDT, CDR2 FYEKMQ (reference sequence).

The CDR3 nucleotides are TGCGCCAGCAGCTTCGGTAGCGGGGGGACCTACGAGCAGTACTTC. The encoded protein is CASSFGSGGTYEQYF. The chain recombines TRBV5-1 with TRBJ2-7; 10 nucleotides agree with TRBD2. Germline trimming cut 2 bases from V and 2 bases from J; bases unmatched to any gene: 4. The V gene's germline CDR1 is SGHRS and CDR2 YFSETQ. The CDR3 totals 15 residues.

The chain is built from TRBV6-5 and TRBJ1-2, with TRBD1 matching 7 bases. This CDR3 spans 14 amino acids. Germline CDR1 reads MNHEY; CDR2 reads SVGAGI. The ends lost 6 bases at V and 4 bases at J; junction bases unmatched: 8. DNA for the CDR3: TGTGCCAGCAGCCGAAAGGGGGCAAGCTATGGCTACACCTTC. This codes for CASSRKGASYGYTF.

The V call is TRBV7-9, the J call TRBJ1-2, with 12 bases aligning to TRBD1. Germline trimming cut 2 bases from V and 7 bases from J; bases unmatched to any gene: 11. Germline CDR1 and CDR2: SEHNR and FQNEAQ (reference sequence). The CDR3 is made up of 17 amino acids. The DNA of the CDR3 is TGTGCCAGCAGCTTAAAAGGTGTGGGACAGGGGGCTAGTGGCTACACCTTC. Protein: CASSLKGVGQGASGYTF.

This clone is a singleton in its sample. The rearrangement uses TRBV10-3 and TRBJ1-1; 7 nucleotides line up with TRBD1. CDR1 and CDR2 from the germline V gene are ENHRY and SYGVKD. The CDR3 loop spans 17 amino acids. V lost 7 bases and J lost 0; bases outside the gene matches: 14. This CDR3 is CAITEEGMGQLNTEAFF. CDR3 sequence (DNA): TGTGCCATCACCGAAGAAGGAATGGGACAGCTGAACACTGAAGCTTTCTTT.

The chain is built from TRBV5-1 and TRBJ2-5; D possibly corresponds to TRBD2 (6 bases). With 4 bases removed from V and 5 bases from J, the gap between germline ends came to 15 bases. CDR3 size: 14 residues. Per the germline V gene, CDR1 is SGHRS and CDR2 is YFSETQ. The chain's CDR3 is CASSGGLSLETQYF. In DNA form, the CDR3 reads TGCGCCAGCAGCGGGGGACTTTCCCTGGAGACCCAGTACTTC.

This clone was detected only a few times. This chain joins TRBV4-1 and TRBJ1-6, with 7 nucleotides matching TRBD1. V shed 5 bases and J 7 bases; nucleotides not matched to a gene: 8. This CDR3 region has 15 residues. CDR1 is MGHRA, CDR2 YSYEKL, per germline. CDR3 region: CASSSPGGANSPLHF. The CDR3, as DNA: TGCGCCAGCAGCTCCCCAGGGGGGGCGAATTCACCCCTCCACTTT.

The CDR3 DNA follows: TGTGCCAGCAGCTCTCTAATCGGGTCCTACGAGCAGTACTTC. Protein: CASSSLIGSYEQYF. This chain joins TRBV7-2 and TRBJ2-7; D gene ambiguous. CDR3 length equals 14 residues. Germline V gene lookup returns CDR1 SGHTA and CDR2 FQGNSA. V was cut by 4 bases and J by 1 base, with 11 bases left in between.

The chain recombines TRBV7-2 with TRBJ2-3, with D possibly matching TRBD2 (5 bases). The germline V gene has CDR1 SGHTA and CDR2 FQGNSA. This CDR3 has 13 amino acids. V dropped 5 bases and J dropped 4 bases, with 10 bases sitting between them. CDR3 sequence: CASSPPGADTQYF. The CDR3 nucleotides are TGTGCCAGCAGCCCCCCCGGGGCAGATACGCAGTATTTT.

V usage is TRBV5-4 and J usage is TRBJ1-2; 9 bases align to TRBD1. V shed 6 bases and J 2 bases; nucleotides not matched to a gene: 5. Germline V lookup: CDR1 SGHNT, CDR2 YYREEE (reference sequence). CDR3 length: 14 amino acids. CDR3 bases: TGTGCCAGCAACGGACAGGGGCCAAACTATGGCTACACCTTC. It yields the protein CASNGQGPNYGYTF.

The chain's CDR3 is CASSLGVGTEAFF. CDR3 coding DNA: TGTGCCAGCAGCTTGGGAGTGGGGACTGAAGCTTTCTTT. V gene TRBV5-6 combines with J gene TRBJ1-1; no clear D. Trimming took 0 bases from V and 5 from J, leaving 8 bases between them. The CDR3 is made up of 13 amino acids. Looked up from germline, CDR1 is SGHDT and CDR2 is YYEEEE.

V is TRBV7-2 and J is TRBJ2-5; 8 nucleotides line up with TRBD1. V was clipped by 5 bases and J by 5 bases; unmatched bases: 13. CDR1 is SGHTA, CDR2 FQGNSA, per germline. This CDR3 spans 16 amino acids. This chain's CDR3 is CASSQWRVDREETQYF. The CDR3 DNA sequence: TGTGCCAGCAGCCAATGGCGAGTGGACAGGGAGGAGACCCAGTACTTC.

For the CDR3, the DNA is TGTGCCACCAGTCGGGGCTCCTACGAGCAGTACTTC. Protein sequence: CATSRGSYEQYF. The chain uses TRBV5-6 and TRBJ2-7; TRBD2 might be the D (5 bases). Trimming removed 9 bases from V and 0 bases from J, with 10 bases in between. Looked up from germline, CDR1 is SGHDT and CDR2 is YYEEEE. The CDR3 length is 12 residues.

This rearrangement joins TRBV27 to TRBJ2-7, with D hard to call. In germline, CDR1 is MNHEY, CDR2 SMNVEV (reference sequence). This CDR3 has 14 amino acids. Between the trimmed V and J ends, which lost 8 bases and 1 base, there was a span of 15 bases. For the CDR3, the DNA is TGTGCCAGCTCCGGATTAGACAAGTCCTACGAGCAGTACTTC. Translated, it gives CASSGLDKSYEQYF.

This chain joins TRBV18 and TRBJ2-6; TRBD1 agrees at 7 bases. J gave up 4 bases and V 4 bases, and 10 bases lay outside the gene matches. CDR3 length: 17 amino acids. From germline, CDR1 is KGHSH and CDR2 LQKENI. The CDR3 region has the DNA TGTGCCAGCTCACGAACTTCTCCGGGACAGGGGGCCAACGTCCTGACTTTC. The encoded protein is CASSRTSPGQGANVLTF.

V and J are TRBV5-6 and TRBJ2-5; D might be TRBD1 (6 bases). The closer fit of TRBJ2-7 to the DNA end suggests the J call may be wrong. Germline CDR1 reads SGHDT; CDR2 reads YYEEEE. The CDR3 extends over 16 amino acids. DNA for the CDR3: TGTGCCAGCAGCTTGAAGATAGGACAGACCTCCTACGAGCAGTACTTC. Translation gives CASSLKIGQTSYEQYF.

The chain carries TRBV7-2 and TRBJ2-7; D gene unclear. Germline values: CDR1 SGHTA, CDR2 FQGNSA. Deletions cut 2 bases from V and 7 bases from J, with 9 bases between. This CDR3 is built from 12 residues. For the CDR3, the DNA is TGTGCCAGCAGCTTATCGGCAACAGAGCAGTACTTC. This sequence encodes CASSLSATEQYF.

This clone was picked up one time. The rearrangement uses TRBV5-1 and TRBJ2-5; D gene ambiguous. V was cut by 4 bases and J by 2 bases, with 12 bases left in between. The CDR3 spans 14 residues. The germline V gene encodes CDR1 SGHRS and CDR2 YFSETQ. DNA for the CDR3: TGCGCCAGCAGCGCGTACAGTCCTCAAGAGACCCAGTACTTC. Translating gives CASSAYSPQETQYF.

The CDR3 region is CASSLDRYSNQPQHF. Written as DNA, the CDR3 is TGTGCCAGCAGCTTAGACAGGTATAGCAATCAGCCCCAGCATTTT. The chain couples TRBV7-2 to TRBJ1-5; D possibly corresponds to TRBD1 (5 bases). The V gene lost 1 base and the J gene lost 0 bases, with 7 bases spanning the gap. The germline V gene has CDR1 SGHTA and CDR2 FQGNSA. The CDR3 spans 15 residues. Complete variable domain (other parts from reference TRBV7-2 and TRBJ1-5): GAGVSQSPSNKVTEKGKDVELRCDPISGHTALYWYRQSLGQGLEFLIYFQGNSAPDKSGLPSDRFSAERTGGSVSTLTIQRTQQEDSAVYLCASSLDRYSNQPQHFGDGTRLSIL.

The chain employs TRBV5-1 and TRBJ2-5; TRBD2 matches 15 bases. The CDR3 consists of 17 residues. The germline CDR1 and CDR2 sequences are SGHRS and YFSETQ. V was pared by 2 bases and J by 0 bases, with 2 bases of the junction left unmatched. CDR3 DNA sequence: TGCGCCAGCAGCTTAGGGACTAGCGGGGGGCACCAAGAGACCCAGTACTTC. Translation: CASSLGTSGGHQETQYF.